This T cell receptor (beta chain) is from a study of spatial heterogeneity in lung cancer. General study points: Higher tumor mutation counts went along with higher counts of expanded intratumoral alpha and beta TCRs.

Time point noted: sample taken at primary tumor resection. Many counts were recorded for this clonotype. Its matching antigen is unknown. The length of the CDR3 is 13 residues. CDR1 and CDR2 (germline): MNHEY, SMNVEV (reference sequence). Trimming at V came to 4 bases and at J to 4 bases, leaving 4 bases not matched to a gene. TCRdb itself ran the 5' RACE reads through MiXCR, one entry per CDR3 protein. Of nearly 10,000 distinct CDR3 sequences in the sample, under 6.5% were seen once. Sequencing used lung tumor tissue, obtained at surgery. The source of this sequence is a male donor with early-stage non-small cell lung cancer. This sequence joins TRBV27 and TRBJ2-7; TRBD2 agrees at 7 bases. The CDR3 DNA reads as TGTGCCAGCAGTTGGACTAGTCAGTACGAGCAGTACTTC. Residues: CASSWTSQYEQYF.